A selection of T cell receptor beta chains follows, all from one sample in a study of response to subunit inactivated influenza vaccine. TCRdb independently ran MiXCR on the RT-PCR reads; one entry per CDR3 protein. The sample includes over 800,000 distinct CDR3 sequences, about 20% of them seen just once. This specimen consisted of PBMCs from blood, obtained roughly 5 days after vaccination. All receptors come from a man between 50 and 59 years old who received an inactivated influenza vaccine. Each CDR3 is given with its conserved first and last residue. The D gene is left open where the match is weak. Some rows mark clone size as missing; the rest say once, few, many or name a class of expanded clone.

clone size: many
J gene: TRBJ2-1
D gene: TRBD2
V gene: TRBV20-1
CDR3 protein: CSAPDQRGYNEQFF
CDR3 DNA: TGCAGTGCACCAGACCAGCGGGGCTACAATGAGCAGTTCTTC

clone size: few
J gene: TRBJ2-3
D gene: -
V gene: TRBV24-1
CDR3 protein: CATSSAVGDTQYF
CDR3 DNA: TGTGCCACCAGTTCGGCGGTAGGGGATACGCAGTATTTT

clone size: few
J gene: TRBJ2-1
D gene: -
V gene: TRBV12-3/TRBV12-4
CDR3 protein: CASSFGGRVYNEQFF
CDR3 DNA: TGTGCCAGCAGTTTCGGGGGCAGGGTCTACAATGAGCAGTTCTTC

clone size: -
J gene: TRBJ2-1
D gene: -
V gene: TRBV6-5
CDR3 protein: CASSSPTGTGNEQFF
CDR3 DNA: TGTGCCAGCAGTTCGCCGACTGGAACGGGTAATGAGCAGTTCTTC

clone size: -
J gene: TRBJ2-1
D gene: TRBD1
V gene: TRBV20-1
CDR3 protein: CRAFTGGDEQFF
CDR3 DNA: TGCAGAGCTTTTACAGGGGGAGATGAGCAGTTCTTC

clone size: few
J gene: TRBJ2-3
D gene: -
V gene: TRBV29-1
CDR3 protein: CSAHMHQQVFPQDTQYF
CDR3 DNA: TGCAGCGCACACATGCATCAACAAGTTTTCCCCCAGGATACGCAGTATTTT

clone size: -
J gene: TRBJ2-3
D gene: -
V gene: TRBV6-5
CDR3 protein: CASSYSAGGSSTDTQYF
CDR3 DNA: TGTGCCAGCAGTTACTCGGCAGGGGGGTCTAGCACAGATACGCAGTATTTT

clone size: -
J gene: TRBJ2-7
D gene: -
V gene: TRBV9
CDR3 protein: CASSTQPGTREQYF
CDR3 DNA: TGTGCCAGCAGCACACAACCCGGGACGAGAGAGCAGTACTTC

clone size: -
J gene: TRBJ1-4
D gene: -
V gene: TRBV7-2
CDR3 protein: CASSFTAGPEKLFF
CDR3 DNA: TGTGCCAGCAGCTTTACTGCGGGGCCAGAAAAACTGTTTTTT

clone size: -
J gene: TRBJ1-6
D gene: TRBD1
V gene: TRBV2
CDR3 protein: CASYRGDNSPLHF
CDR3 DNA: TGTGCCAGTTACAGGGGTGATAATTCACCCCTCCACTTT

clone size: many
J gene: TRBJ2-1
D gene: -
V gene: TRBV29-1
CDR3 protein: CSVNRDTHEQFF
CDR3 DNA: TGCAGCGTGAACCGGGACACACATGAGCAGTTCTTC

clone size: -
J gene: TRBJ2-7
D gene: -
V gene: TRBV20-1
CDR3 protein: CSARAVGQPLSYEQYF
CDR3 DNA: TGCAGTGCTAGAGCGGTAGGTCAGCCCCTCTCCTACGAGCAGTACTTC

clone size: few
J gene: TRBJ2-3
D gene: TRBD2
V gene: TRBV10-3
CDR3 protein: CAIRLTSGDADTQYF
CDR3 DNA: TGTGCCATACGTCTTACTAGCGGGGACGCAGATACGCAGTATTTT

clone size: -
J gene: TRBJ2-1
D gene: -
V gene: TRBV7-2
CDR3 protein: CASSLWGATLRGEQFF
CDR3 DNA: TGTGCCAGCAGCTTATGGGGGGCCACCCTAAGGGGTGAGCAGTTCTTC

clone size: -
J gene: TRBJ2-6
D gene: TRBD1
V gene: TRBV10-3
CDR3 protein: CAIRGTGGPGANVLTF
CDR3 DNA: TGTGCCATCAGGGGGACAGGGGGGCCTGGGGCCAACGTCCTGACTTTC

clone size: -
J gene: TRBJ2-5
D gene: TRBD2
V gene: TRBV28
CDR3 protein: CASSFLAVVQETQYF
CDR3 DNA: TGTGCCAGCAGTTTCCTAGCGGTAGTACAAGAGACCCAGTACTTC

clone size: few
J gene: TRBJ1-2
D gene: TRBD1
V gene: TRBV5-1
CDR3 protein: CASSWPDREDGYTF
CDR3 DNA: TGCGCCAGCAGCTGGCCGGACAGGGAAGACGGCTACACCTTC

clone size: -
J gene: TRBJ2-1
D gene: TRBD2
V gene: TRBV5-1
CDR3 protein: CASSLDPSGGAINEQFF
CDR3 DNA: TGCGCCAGCAGCTTGGACCCTAGCGGGGGGGCGATCAATGAGCAGTTCTTC

clone size: -
J gene: TRBJ2-2
D gene: TRBD1
V gene: TRBV19
CDR3 protein: CASSATGGINTGELFF
CDR3 DNA: TGTGCCAGTAGTGCCACAGGGGGCATTAACACCGGGGAGCTGTTTTTT

clone size: -
J gene: TRBJ2-1
D gene: TRBD1
V gene: TRBV6-1
CDR3 protein: CASSTSRDRGGNEQFF
CDR3 DNA: TGTGCCAGCAGTACCTCCCGGGACAGGGGCGGGAATGAGCAGTTCTTC

clone size: few
J gene: TRBJ1-2
D gene: TRBD1
V gene: TRBV5-4
CDR3 protein: CASSVGQGWNANYGYTF
CDR3 DNA: TGTGCCAGCAGCGTCGGACAGGGATGGAATGCTAACTATGGCTACACCTTC

clone size: many
J gene: TRBJ2-1
D gene: TRBD2
V gene: TRBV4-1
CDR3 protein: CASSHGSGGAWDEQFF
CDR3 DNA: TGCGCCAGCAGCCATGGTAGCGGGGGGGCTTGGGATGAGCAGTTCTTC

clone size: -
J gene: TRBJ1-5
D gene: -
V gene: TRBV12-3/TRBV12-4
CDR3 protein: CASRESGYNQPQHF
CDR3 DNA: TGTGCCAGCAGGGAATCGGGGTACAATCAGCCCCAGCATTTT

clone size: -
J gene: TRBJ2-7
D gene: -
V gene: TRBV5-8
CDR3 protein: CASGTEGINEQYF
CDR3 DNA: TGTGCCAGCGGTACTGAGGGTATCAACGAGCAGTACTTC

clone size: few
J gene: TRBJ2-1
D gene: TRBD1
V gene: TRBV5-1
CDR3 protein: CASGTASSYNEQFF
CDR3 DNA: TGCGCCAGCGGGACAGCGAGCTCCTACAATGAGCAGTTCTTC

clone size: many
J gene: TRBJ2-3
D gene: TRBD2
V gene: TRBV5-1
CDR3 protein: CASSLDGGRTDTQYF
CDR3 DNA: TGCGCCAGCAGCTTGGACGGGGGGAGGACAGATACGCAGTATTTT

clone size: -
J gene: TRBJ2-6
D gene: TRBD1
V gene: TRBV11-1
CDR3 protein: CASRLKTGSGANVLTF
CDR3 DNA: TGTGCCAGCAGATTAAAGACAGGGTCTGGGGCCAACGTCCTGACTTTC

clone size: -
J gene: TRBJ1-5
D gene: -
V gene: TRBV7-6
CDR3 protein: CASSLGKAAGQPQHF
CDR3 DNA: TGTGCCAGCAGCTTAGGAAAGGCGGCGGGTCAGCCCCAGCATTTT

clone size: -
J gene: TRBJ2-7
D gene: TRBD2
V gene: TRBV12-3/TRBV12-4
CDR3 protein: CASSQWTSLLEQYF
CDR3 DNA: TGTGCCAGCAGTCAATGGACTAGTTTGCTCGAGCAGTACTTC

clone size: few
J gene: TRBJ1-1
D gene: TRBD1
V gene: TRBV5-5
CDR3 protein: CASSPLGQISTEAFF
CDR3 DNA: TGTGCCAGCAGCCCATTGGGACAGATTAGCACTGAAGCTTTCTTT

clone size: -
J gene: TRBJ1-1
D gene: -
V gene: TRBV3-1
CDR3 protein: CASSQRHAKLNTEAFF
CDR3 DNA: TGTGCCAGCAGCCAAAGACACGCGAAGCTGAACACTGAAGCTTTCTTT

clone size: few
J gene: TRBJ2-5
D gene: -
V gene: TRBV6-5
CDR3 protein: CASSYRDKQETQYF
CDR3 DNA: TGTGCCAGCAGTTATCGTGACAAACAAGAGACCCAGTACTTC

clone size: few
J gene: TRBJ2-7
D gene: -
V gene: TRBV6-2/TRBV6-3
CDR3 protein: CASGWAAYEQYF
CDR3 DNA: TGTGCCAGCGGTTGGGCAGCCTACGAGCAGTACTTC

clone size: few
J gene: TRBJ1-1
D gene: -
V gene: TRBV6-1
CDR3 protein: CASSAGYPYTEAFF
CDR3 DNA: TGTGCCAGCAGTGCCGGTTACCCTTACACTGAAGCTTTCTTT

clone size: -
J gene: TRBJ2-4
D gene: -
V gene: TRBV12-3/TRBV12-4
CDR3 protein: CASSFGEAKNIQYF
CDR3 DNA: TGTGCCAGCAGTTTCGGTGAAGCCAAAAACATTCAGTACTTC

clone size: many
J gene: TRBJ2-5
D gene: TRBD1
V gene: TRBV7-9
CDR3 protein: CASSQGQGIYQETQYF
CDR3 DNA: TGTGCCAGCAGCCAGGGACAGGGAATTTACCAAGAGACCCAGTACTTC

clone size: few
J gene: TRBJ2-3
D gene: TRBD2
V gene: TRBV7-3
CDR3 protein: CASSSPRGREGLTDTQYF
CDR3 DNA: TGTGCCAGCAGCTCCCCGAGGGGGCGGGAGGGTTTGACAGATACGCAGTATTTT

clone size: -
J gene: TRBJ2-7
D gene: -
V gene: TRBV7-2
CDR3 protein: CASSRATSYEQYF
CDR3 DNA: TGTGCCAGCAGCCGAGCGACCTCCTACGAGCAGTACTTC

clone size: -
J gene: TRBJ1-6
D gene: -
V gene: TRBV4-2
CDR3 protein: CASSQDEGNSPLHF
CDR3 DNA: TGTGCCAGCAGCCAAGATGAGGGTAATTCACCCCTCCACTTT

clone size: few
J gene: TRBJ2-4
D gene: -
V gene: TRBV12-3/TRBV12-4
CDR3 protein: CASSFRDTAKNIQYF
CDR3 DNA: TGTGCCAGCAGTTTCCGGGACACAGCCAAAAACATTCAGTACTTC

clone size: -
J gene: TRBJ2-6
D gene: -
V gene: TRBV18
CDR3 protein: CASSEGEAGANVLTF
CDR3 DNA: TGTGCCAGCTCTGAAGGGGAGGCTGGGGCCAACGTCCTGACTTTC

clone size: few
J gene: TRBJ1-3
D gene: TRBD1
V gene: TRBV28
CDR3 protein: CASSLRQGGNTIYF
CDR3 DNA: TGTGCCAGCAGTTTACGACAGGGTGGAAACACCATATATTTT

clone size: -
J gene: TRBJ2-4
D gene: TRBD2
V gene: TRBV24-1
CDR3 protein: CATSDAASGGNIQYF
CDR3 DNA: TGTGCCACCAGTGATGCGGCTAGCGGGGGAAACATTCAGTACTTC

clone size: -
J gene: TRBJ2-1
D gene: -
V gene: TRBV7-3
CDR3 protein: CASSIELTSYNEQFF
CDR3 DNA: TGTGCCAGCAGCATAGAGCTTACGTCCTACAATGAGCAGTTCTTC

clone size: few
J gene: TRBJ1-3
D gene: -
V gene: TRBV7-2
CDR3 protein: CASSLSRDGNTIYF
CDR3 DNA: TGTGCCAGCAGCTTAAGTCGCGACGGAAACACCATATATTTT

clone size: -
J gene: TRBJ2-7
D gene: TRBD1
V gene: TRBV9
CDR3 protein: CASSPTSGGTGLTYEQYF
CDR3 DNA: TGTGCCAGCAGCCCTACCAGCGGAGGGACAGGGCTTACCTACGAGCAGTACTTC

clone size: few
J gene: TRBJ2-5
D gene: -
V gene: TRBV5-1
CDR3 protein: CASSLKRDQETQYF
CDR3 DNA: TGCGCCAGCAGCTTGAAACGGGACCAAGAGACCCAGTACTTC

clone size: -
J gene: TRBJ2-3
D gene: -
V gene: TRBV10-3
CDR3 protein: CAISGGSQSFTDTQYF
CDR3 DNA: TGTGCCATCAGTGGGGGAAGTCAGTCCTTCACAGATACGCAGTATTTT

clone size: -
J gene: TRBJ2-3
D gene: -
V gene: TRBV7-2
CDR3 protein: CASSLAPKGRTDTQYF
CDR3 DNA: TGTGCCAGCAGCTTAGCGCCCAAGGGTCGCACAGATACGCAGTATTTT

clone size: few
J gene: TRBJ2-6
D gene: TRBD1
V gene: TRBV7-6
CDR3 protein: CASSTGGFSGANVLTF
CDR3 DNA: TGTGCCAGCAGCACAGGGGGTTTCTCTGGGGCCAACGTCCTGACTTTC

clone size: many
J gene: TRBJ2-1
D gene: -
V gene: TRBV12-3/TRBV12-4
CDR3 protein: CASSHDNRVIYINEQFF
CDR3 DNA: TGTGCCAGCAGCCACGATAATAGGGTCATTTACATCAATGAGCAGTTCTTC

clone size: -
J gene: TRBJ1-1
D gene: -
V gene: TRBV10-3
CDR3 protein: CAISARLNTEAFF
CDR3 DNA: TGTGCCATCAGTGCACGGTTGAACACTGAAGCTTTCTTT

clone size: -
J gene: TRBJ2-3
D gene: -
V gene: TRBV5-6
CDR3 protein: CASSLELATDTQYF
CDR3 DNA: TGTGCCAGCAGCCTGGAACTAGCCACAGATACGCAGTATTTT